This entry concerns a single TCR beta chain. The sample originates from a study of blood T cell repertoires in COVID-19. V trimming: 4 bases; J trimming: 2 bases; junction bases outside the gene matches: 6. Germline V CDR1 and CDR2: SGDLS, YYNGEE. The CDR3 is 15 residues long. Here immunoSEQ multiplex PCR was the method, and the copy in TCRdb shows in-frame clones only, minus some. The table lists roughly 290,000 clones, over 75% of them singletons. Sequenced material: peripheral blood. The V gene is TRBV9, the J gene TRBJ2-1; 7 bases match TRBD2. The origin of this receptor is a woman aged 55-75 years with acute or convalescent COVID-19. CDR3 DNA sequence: TGTGCCAGCAGCCCCGGGGGGTCCGCCTACAATGAGCAGTTCTTC. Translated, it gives CASSPGGSAYNEQFF. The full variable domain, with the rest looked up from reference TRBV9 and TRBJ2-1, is DSGVTQTPKHLITATGQRVTLRCSPRSGDLSVYWYQQSLDQGLQFLIQYYNGEERAKGNILERFSAQQFPDLHSELNLSSLELGDSALYFCASSPGGSAYNEQFFGPGTRLTVL.